This T cell receptor (beta chain) emerged from a study of T cell changes during pregnancy in multiple sclerosis. The CDR3 spans 15 residues. Looked up from germline, CDR1 is SGDLS and CDR2 is YYNGEE. V was pared by 1 base and J by 5 bases, with 8 bases of the junction left unmatched. The method was immunoSEQ multiplex PCR; TCRdb's version includes in-frame clones alone and lacks a portion of them. This table has around 95,000 clones, 92% appearing once. The receptor's source is a female donor with multiple sclerosis, enrolled in a pregnancy study. This material consisted of peripheral blood, taken after pregnancy. The chain employs TRBV9 and TRBJ2-5; 7 bases fit TRBD1. The CDR3 is CASSVIPTGVETQYF. The CDR3 DNA follows: TGTGCCAGCAGCGTAATCCCCACAGGGGTGGAGACCCAGTACTTC.